This passage covers 27 T cell receptor beta chains from one sample sequenced in a study of blood T cell repertoires in COVID-19. Using immunoSEQ multiplex PCR, the repertoire was profiled, and TCRdb retains in-frame clones only, with some absent. The data hold 280,000 or so clones, with approximately 88% observed a single time. Sequencing was done on a sample of peripheral blood. The receptors derive from a woman aged 25 to 39 who had recovered from COVID-19.

V usage is TRBV19 and J usage is TRBJ2-2; tentative D call: TRBD1 (6 bases). V lost 3 bases to trimming and J lost 5 bases, with 19 bases between them. This CDR3 region has 17 residues. CDR1 and CDR2 from the germline V gene are LNHDA and SQIVND (reference sequence). CDR3 amino acids: CASSIGRATGQTGELFF. The CDR3 nucleotides read TGTGCCAGTAGTATCGGCAGGGCGACGGGACAAACCGGGGAGCTGTTTTTT. Full variable domain (remainder filled in from reference TRBV19 and TRBJ2-2): DGGITQSPKYLFRKEGQNVTLSCEQNLNHDAMYWYRQDPGQGLRLIYYSQIVNDFQKGDIAEGYSVSREKKESFPLTVTSAQKNPTAFYLCASSIGRATGQTGELFFGEGSRLTVL.

This chain uses TRBV11-2 with TRBJ2-1; 14 bases map to TRBD2. The CDR3 loop spans 14 amino acids. The V and J ends lost 4 bases and 8 bases, in that order; junction bases with no gene match: 1. Germline CDR1 SGHAT, CDR2 FQNNGV. As DNA, the CDR3 is TGTGCCAGCAGCTGGGGACTAGCGGGGGATGAGCAGTTCTTC. It yields the protein CASSWGLAGDEQFF.

The chain joins TRBV5-1 to TRBJ2-3; a possible D gene is TRBD1 (6 bases). V was shortened by 2 bases and J by 6 bases, with 19 bases between the two germline ends. Per the germline V gene, CDR1 is SGHRS and CDR2 is YFSETQ. The CDR3 is 16 amino acids. The CDR3 DNA is TGCGCCAGCAGCTTCACAGGGTTAAAGAGAGGGGATACGCAGTATTTT. Its protein is CASSFTGLKRGDTQYF.

This sequence joins TRBV4-1 and TRBJ1-5; weak D call: TRBD1 (6 bases). The CDR3 runs to 15 residues. The ends were cut back, 1 base at V and 2 bases at J, with 9 bases in the middle. CDR1 and CDR2 from the germline V gene are MGHRA and YSYEKL. CDR3 amino acids: CASSQGQGRNQPQHF. DNA of the CDR3: TGCGCCAGCAGCCAAGGGCAGGGGCGCAATCAGCCCCAGCATTTT.

J is TRBJ2-5 and V is TRBV27; D may be TRBD2 (6 bases). V was pared by 1 base and J by 5 bases, with 14 bases between. Germline lookup yields CDR1 MNHEY and CDR2 SMNVEV (reference sequence). CDR3 length: 15 residues. The chain's CDR3 is CASSLWGVGGETQYF. For the CDR3, the DNA is TGTGCCAGCAGTTTATGGGGGGTTGGGGGGGAGACCCAGTACTTC.

For this clone: One end of the junction varies from germline; a read error may be responsible. V gene TRBV13 combines with J gene TRBJ1-2, with D possibly matching TRBD1 (5 bases). This CDR3 is built from 14 residues. Per germline, CDR1 PRHDT and CDR2 FYEKMQ (reference sequence). The CDR3 DNA is TGTGCCAGCAGCATAAGACAGTATAACTATGGTTACACCTTC. It specifies CASSIRQYNYGYTF.

This chain uses TRBV14 with TRBJ1-4; D remains unclear. The CDR3 consists of 15 residues. Trimming removed 2 bases from V and 3 bases from J, with 10 bases in between. Germline V gene data show CDR1 as SGHDN and CDR2 as FVKESK. The CDR3 DNA reads TGTGCCAGCAGCCAAAACTACGGATCTAATGAAAAACTGTTTTTT. It is translated as CASSQNYGSNEKLFF.

In this sample, this clone turned up once. The rearrangement joins TRBV12-3 or TRBV12-4 to TRBJ2-2, with D uncertain. The CDR3 spans 13 residues. The V gene lost 7 bases and the J gene lost 1 base, with 7 bases spanning the gap. The CDR3 region is CASTRRNTGELFF. The CDR3 bases are TGTGCCAGCACGAGGAGGAACACCGGGGAGCTGTTTTTT.

This clone was seen just once. The genes are TRBV7-3 and TRBJ2-3; the match to TRBD1 covers 7 bases. The trim removed 2 bases at V and 1 base at J, leaving 3 bases unmatched. The CDR3 is made up of 15 amino acids. Germline lookup yields CDR1 SGHTA and CDR2 FQGTGA. In DNA form, the CDR3 reads TGTGCCAGCAGCTTAGGCGGACAGGGCACAGATACGCAGTATTTT. Translating it yields CASSLGGQGTDTQYF.

The rearrangement links TRBV5-1 to TRBJ2-5, with 7 positions matching TRBD2. Germline V lookup: CDR1 SGHRS, CDR2 YFSETQ. V was pared by 0 bases and J by 4 bases, with 9 bases of the junction left unmatched. The CDR3 covers 16 residues. CDR3 nucleotide sequence: TGCGCCAGCAGCTTGGGTCTGGGGGGGAGATTAGAGACCCAGTACTTC. Protein product: CASSLGLGGRLETQYF.

There are a few counts of this clone. This chain connects TRBV19 to TRBJ1-6; the D is unclear. CDR1 LNHDA and CDR2 SQIVND come from the germline V gene (reference sequence). This CDR3 contains 14 residues. V was clipped by 8 bases and J by 7 bases, with 15 bases between them. As DNA, the CDR3 is TGTGCCAGTGAACGGGGAGGGTTGAATTCACCCCTCCACTTT. This codes for CASERGGLNSPLHF.

The genes are TRBV6-5 and TRBJ2-3, with D possibly matching TRBD2 (5 bases). Germline loops: CDR1 MNHEY, CDR2 SVGAGI. The germline V and J ends were trimmed by 0 bases and 6 bases, with 16 bases remaining between them. CDR3 length: 16 residues. CDR3 nucleotide sequence: TGTGCCAGCAGTTACTCGAGATTAGGGCGGGCGGATACGCAGTATTTT. It codes for CASSYSRLGRADTQYF.

This chain uses TRBV5-1 with TRBJ2-5; D might be TRBD1 (6 bases). Germline V gene data show CDR1 as SGHRS and CDR2 as YFSETQ. The CDR3 runs 13 residues. With 4 bases removed from V and 0 bases from J, the gap between germline ends came to 7 bases. The CDR3 DNA reads TGCGCCAGCAGCGGACAGTACCAAGAGACCCAGTACTTC. This gives the protein CASSGQYQETQYF.

The chain carries TRBV6-5 and TRBJ2-7, with 14 bases matching TRBD2. Germline loops: CDR1 MNHEY, CDR2 SVGAGI. This CDR3 spans 14 amino acids. J lost 4 bases, V lost 8 bases, and 4 bases had no gene match. CDR3 DNA sequence: TGTGCCAGCCGACTAGCGGGGGGGCAGTACGAGCAGTACTTC. This translates into CASRLAGGQYEQYF.

The chain uses TRBV9 and TRBJ2-3, with D unclear. Germline CDR1 SGDLS, CDR2 YYNGEE. The CDR3 extends over 13 amino acids. V gave up 0 bases and J gave up 5 bases, with 7 bases separating them. CDR3 sequence reads: CASSVATGDTQYF. In DNA form, the CDR3 reads TGTGCCAGCAGCGTAGCTACGGGAGATACGCAGTATTTT.

The chain combines TRBV6-2 or TRBV6-3 with TRBJ1-1; 10 nucleotides match TRBD1. V shed 5 bases, J shed 11 bases, and the junction held 14 bases outside the gene matches. The CDR3 consists of 15 residues. Germline CDR1 is MNHEY and CDR2 is SVGEGT. The CDR3 protein is CASSPPGQGVRKAFF. The CDR3 nucleotides are TGTGCCAGCAGTCCCCCCGGACAGGGGGTTCGGAAGGCTTTCTTT.

V and J are TRBV28 and TRBJ2-5; 7 bases are shared with TRBD2. The CDR3 spans 14 residues. Trimming took 4 bases from V and 5 from J; bases not matched to a gene: 7. Germline-derived CDR1 and CDR2 are MDHEN and SYDVKM. This CDR3 reads CASSSLAVEETQYF. CDR3 DNA sequence: TGTGCCAGCAGTTCGCTAGCGGTGGAGGAGACCCAGTACTTC.

CDR3 sequence: CASSPLGSGDYEQYF. The CDR3, as DNA: TGTGCCAGCAGCCCACTCGGGTCAGGGGACTACGAGCAGTACTTC. The gene calls are TRBV14 and TRBJ2-7, with a weak D call TRBD1 (6 bases). This CDR3 contains 15 residues. Trimming cost V 4 bases and J 3 bases, with 16 bases left between them. The germline V gene has CDR1 SGHDN and CDR2 FVKESK. Variable domain in full (rest from reference TRBV14 and TRBJ2-7): EAGVTQFPSHSVIEKGQTVTLRCDPISGHDNLYWYRRVMGKEIKFLLHFVKESKQDESGMPNNRFLAERTGGTYSTLKVQPAELEDSGVYFCASSPLGSGDYEQYFGPGTRLTVT.

V is TRBV27 and J is TRBJ2-3, with a tentative D call TRBD1 (5 bases). The CDR3 is made up of 16 amino acids. V was cut by 0 bases and J by 4 bases, with 14 bases left in between. Germline CDR1 reads MNHEY; CDR2 reads SMNVEV (reference sequence). CDR3 region: CASSLSDPWGADTQYF. The CDR3 DNA sequence: TGTGCCAGCAGTTTATCCGACCCCTGGGGCGCAGATACGCAGTATTTT.

The chain uses TRBV9 and TRBJ2-3; tentative D call: TRBD2 (5 bases). This CDR3 has 14 residues. The germline CDR1 and CDR2 sequences are SGDLS and YYNGEE. Trimming took off 3 bases at V and 3 bases at J, with 11 bases between the two ends. The CDR3 nucleotides are TGTGCCAGCAGCGGCCGGGAAAATACAGATACGCAGTATTTT. This translates into CASSGRENTDTQYF.

The CDR3 DNA reads TGTGCCAGCAGGGACAGCTCAACTAATGAAAAACTGTTTTTT. Amino acids: CASRDSSTNEKLFF. The chain couples TRBV2 to TRBJ1-4; D is perhaps TRBD1 (6 bases). V was trimmed by 6 bases and J by 0 bases, leaving 8 bases between them. The CDR3 runs to 14 residues. The germline CDR1 and CDR2 sequences are SNHLY and FYNNEI.

The rearrangement uses TRBV19 and TRBJ2-7; 10 nucleotides line up with TRBD2. CDR1 is LNHDA, CDR2 SQIVND, per germline (reference sequence). This CDR3 contains 15 residues. V trimming: 2 bases; J trimming: 0 bases; junction bases outside the gene matches: 1. CDR3 nucleotide sequence: TGTGCCAGTAGTATACTAGCGGGGGACTCCTACGAGCAGTACTTC. Protein: CASSILAGDSYEQYF.

This clone was seen only once. This chain uses TRBV5-4 with TRBJ2-2, with a tentative D call TRBD1 (5 bases). Between the trimmed V and J ends, which lost 4 bases and 5 bases, there was a span of 18 bases. The germline V gene encodes CDR1 SGHNT and CDR2 YYREEE (reference sequence). The CDR3 totals 16 residues. CDR3 bases: TGTGCCAGCAGCCCTGCAAACCCAGGGCGAACCGGGGAGCTGTTTTTT. Translated, it gives CASSPANPGRTGELFF.

The count of this clone is one. CDR3 in DNA: TGTGCCAGCAGCTTAGCTGCGGGGGGGCTCGATGAGCAGTTCTTC. Translating gives CASSLAAGGLDEQFF. This chain connects TRBV7-2 to TRBJ2-1; 9 positions match TRBD2. The CDR3 consists of 15 residues. Per germline, CDR1 SGHTA and CDR2 FQGNSA. V trimming: 0 bases; J trimming: 8 bases; junction bases outside the gene matches: 5.

Comments on this clone: The same CDR3 arises from other DNA sequences in this sample as well. The rearrangement links TRBV18 to TRBJ1-1; 7 positions agree with TRBD1. V shed 3 bases and J 1 base; nucleotides not matched to a gene: 2. From germline, CDR1 is KGHSH and CDR2 LQKENI. This CDR3 region has 14 residues. This chain's CDR3 is CASSPGTANTEAFF. Written as DNA, the CDR3 is TGTGCCAGCTCACCGGGGACAGCGAACACTGAAGCTTTCTTT.

The rearrangement joins TRBV7-8 to TRBJ1-1, with a possible D match to TRBD1 (5 bases). Germline CDR1 reads SGHVS; CDR2 reads FQNEAQ. The CDR3 consists of 13 residues. Trimming stripped 5 bases from V and 4 bases from J, with 11 bases between. In DNA form, the CDR3 reads TGTGCCAGCAGCCACGGAAGGGGCACTGAAGCTTTCTTT. Translation: CASSHGRGTEAFF.

CDR3 protein: CASSRRGSHEKLFF. The CDR3 DNA follows: TGTGCCAGCAGTCGCAGGGGGTCACATGAAAAACTGTTTTTT. This chain connects TRBV6-5 to TRBJ1-4; 7 bases agree with TRBD1. The CDR3 has 14 amino acids. Germline-derived CDR1 and CDR2 are MNHEY and SVGAGI. J was trimmed by 6 bases and V by 5 bases; bases with no gene match: 6.